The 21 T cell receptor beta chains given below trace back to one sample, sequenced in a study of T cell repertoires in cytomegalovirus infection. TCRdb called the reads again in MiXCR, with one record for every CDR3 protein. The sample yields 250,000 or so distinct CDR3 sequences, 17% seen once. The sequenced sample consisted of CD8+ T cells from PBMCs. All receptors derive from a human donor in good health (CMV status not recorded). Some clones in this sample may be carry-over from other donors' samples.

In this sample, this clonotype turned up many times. The CDR3 sequence: CASSYGGGEQYF. The CDR3 DNA sequence: TGTGCCAGCAGCTACGGGGGGGGGGAGCAGTACTTC. The chain links TRBV7-2 to TRBJ2-7, with TRBD2 matching over 8 bases. With V trimmed by 4 bases and J by 7 bases, 3 bases remained unmatched. The CDR3 contains 12 residues. CDR1 and CDR2 (germline): SGHTA, FQGNSA.

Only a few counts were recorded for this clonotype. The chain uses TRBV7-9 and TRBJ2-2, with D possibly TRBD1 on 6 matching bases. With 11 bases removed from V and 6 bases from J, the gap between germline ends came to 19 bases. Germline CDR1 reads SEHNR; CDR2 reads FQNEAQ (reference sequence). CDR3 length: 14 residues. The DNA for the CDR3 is TGTGCCTGCCGGGACATACTTCTCTCCGGGGAGCTGTTTTTT. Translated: CACRDILLSGELFF.

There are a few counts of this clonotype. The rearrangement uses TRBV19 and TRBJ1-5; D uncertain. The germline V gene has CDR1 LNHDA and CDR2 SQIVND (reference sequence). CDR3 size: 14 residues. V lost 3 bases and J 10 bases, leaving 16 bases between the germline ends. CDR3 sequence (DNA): TGTGCCAGTAGTATCAATTCCTCCCCGGGACCCCAGCATTTT. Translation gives CASSINSSPGPQHF.

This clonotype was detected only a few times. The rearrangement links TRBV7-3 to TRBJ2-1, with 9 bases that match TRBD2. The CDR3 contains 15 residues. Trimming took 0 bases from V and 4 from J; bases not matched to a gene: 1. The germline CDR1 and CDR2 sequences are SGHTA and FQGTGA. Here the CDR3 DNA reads TGTGCCAGCAGCTTAACGACTAGCGGATACAATGAGCAGTTCTTC. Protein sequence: CASSLTTSGYNEQFF.

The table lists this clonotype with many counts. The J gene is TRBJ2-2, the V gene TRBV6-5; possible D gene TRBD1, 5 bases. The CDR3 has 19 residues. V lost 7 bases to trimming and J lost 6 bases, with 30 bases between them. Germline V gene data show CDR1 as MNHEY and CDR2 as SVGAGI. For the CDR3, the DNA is TGTGCCAGCACCCTACTCCCCCTTAAATTGGCAGGGATCGCCGGGGAGCTGTTTTTT. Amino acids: CASTLLPLKLAGIAGELFF.

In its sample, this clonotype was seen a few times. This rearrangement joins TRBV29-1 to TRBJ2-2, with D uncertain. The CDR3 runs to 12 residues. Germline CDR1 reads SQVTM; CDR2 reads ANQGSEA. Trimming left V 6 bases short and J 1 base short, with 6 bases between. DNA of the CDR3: TGCAGCGTATACGGGAACACCGGGGAGCTGTTTTTT. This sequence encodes CSVYGNTGELFF.

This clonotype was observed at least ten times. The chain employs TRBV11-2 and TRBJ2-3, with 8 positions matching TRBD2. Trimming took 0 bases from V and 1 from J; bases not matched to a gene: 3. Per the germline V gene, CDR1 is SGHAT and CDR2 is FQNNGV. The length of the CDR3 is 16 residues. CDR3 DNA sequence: TGTGCCAGCAGCTTAGAAATTAGCGGGGGCACAGATACGCAGTATTTT. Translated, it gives CASSLEISGGTDTQYF.

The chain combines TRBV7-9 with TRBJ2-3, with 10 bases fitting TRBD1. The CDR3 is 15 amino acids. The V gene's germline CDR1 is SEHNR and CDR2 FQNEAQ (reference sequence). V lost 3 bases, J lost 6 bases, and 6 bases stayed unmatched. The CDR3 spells CASSLTGGIMDTQYF. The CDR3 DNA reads TGTGCCAGCAGCTTGACAGGGGGCATCATGGATACGCAGTATTTT.

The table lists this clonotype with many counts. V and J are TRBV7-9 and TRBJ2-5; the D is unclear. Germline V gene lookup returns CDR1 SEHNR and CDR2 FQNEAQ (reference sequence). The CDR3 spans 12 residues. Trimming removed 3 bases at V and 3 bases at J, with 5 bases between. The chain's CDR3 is CASSFSEETQYF. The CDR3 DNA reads TGTGCCAGCAGCTTCTCTGAAGAGACCCAGTACTTC.

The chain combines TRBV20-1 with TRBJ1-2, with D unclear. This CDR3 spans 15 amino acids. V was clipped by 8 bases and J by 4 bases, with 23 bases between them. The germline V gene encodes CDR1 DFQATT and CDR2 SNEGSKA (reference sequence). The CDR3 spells CSTPIGLTYGYGYTF. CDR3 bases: TGCAGTACCCCTATCGGACTGACATACGGCTATGGCTACACCTTC.

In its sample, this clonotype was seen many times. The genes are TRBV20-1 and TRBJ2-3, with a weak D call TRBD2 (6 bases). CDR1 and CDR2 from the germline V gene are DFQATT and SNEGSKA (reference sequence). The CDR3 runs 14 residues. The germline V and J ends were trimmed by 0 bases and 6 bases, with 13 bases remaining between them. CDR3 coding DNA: TGCAGTGCTAGAGACCCGACTAGAACTGATACGCAGTATTTT. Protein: CSARDPTRTDTQYF.

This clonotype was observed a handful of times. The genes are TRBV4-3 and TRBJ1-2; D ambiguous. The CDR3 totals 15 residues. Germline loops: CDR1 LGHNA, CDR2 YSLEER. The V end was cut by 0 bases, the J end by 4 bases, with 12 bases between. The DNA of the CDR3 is TGCGCCAGCAGCCAAGACCAGGAACTGGGCTATGGCTACACCTTC. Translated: CASSQDQELGYGYTF.

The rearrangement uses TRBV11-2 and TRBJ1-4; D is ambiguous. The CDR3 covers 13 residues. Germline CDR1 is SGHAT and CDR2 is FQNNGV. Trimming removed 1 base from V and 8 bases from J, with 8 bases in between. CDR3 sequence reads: CASSLGREEKLFF. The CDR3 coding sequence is TGTGCCAGCAGCTTAGGGAGGGAAGAAAAACTGTTTTTT.

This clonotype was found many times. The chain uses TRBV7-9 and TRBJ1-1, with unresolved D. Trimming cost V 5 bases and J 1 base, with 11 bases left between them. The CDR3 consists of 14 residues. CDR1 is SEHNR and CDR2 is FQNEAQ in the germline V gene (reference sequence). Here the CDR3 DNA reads TGTGCCAGCAGCGATGGATACGCGAACACTGAAGCTTTCTTT. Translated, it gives CASSDGYANTEAFF.

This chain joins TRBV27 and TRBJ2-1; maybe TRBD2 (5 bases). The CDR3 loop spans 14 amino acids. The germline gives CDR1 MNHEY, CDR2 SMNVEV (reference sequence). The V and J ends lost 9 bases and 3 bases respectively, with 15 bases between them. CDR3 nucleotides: TGTGCCAGTTCCTCCGGGATTGTCTACAATGAGCAGTTCTTC. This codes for CASSSGIVYNEQFF.

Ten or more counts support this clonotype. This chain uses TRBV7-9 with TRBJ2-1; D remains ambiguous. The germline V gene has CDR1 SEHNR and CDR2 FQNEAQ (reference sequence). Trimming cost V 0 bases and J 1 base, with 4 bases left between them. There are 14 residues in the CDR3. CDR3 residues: CASSLAHSYNEQFF. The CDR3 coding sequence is TGTGCCAGCAGCTTAGCGCATTCCTACAATGAGCAGTTCTTC.

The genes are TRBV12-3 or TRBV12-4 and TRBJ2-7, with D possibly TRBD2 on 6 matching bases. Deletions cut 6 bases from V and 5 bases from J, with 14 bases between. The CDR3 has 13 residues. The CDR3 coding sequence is TGTGCCAGCAGAGCCGGGCTAGCGAACGAGCAGTACTTC. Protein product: CASRAGLANEQYF.

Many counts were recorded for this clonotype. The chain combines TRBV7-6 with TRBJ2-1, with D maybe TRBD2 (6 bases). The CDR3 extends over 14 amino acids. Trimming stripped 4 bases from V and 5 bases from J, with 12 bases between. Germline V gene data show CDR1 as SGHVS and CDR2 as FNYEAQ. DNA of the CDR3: TGTGCCAGCAGCTGGGGGAGGCCGGACAATGAGCAGTTCTTC. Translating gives CASSWGRPDNEQFF. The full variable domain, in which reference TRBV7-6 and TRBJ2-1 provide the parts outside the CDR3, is GAGVSQSPRYKVTKRGQDVALRCDPISGHVSLYWYRQALGQGPEFLTYFNYEAQQDKSGLPNDRFSAERPEGSISTLTIQRTEQRDSAMYRCASSWGRPDNEQFFGPGTRLTVL.

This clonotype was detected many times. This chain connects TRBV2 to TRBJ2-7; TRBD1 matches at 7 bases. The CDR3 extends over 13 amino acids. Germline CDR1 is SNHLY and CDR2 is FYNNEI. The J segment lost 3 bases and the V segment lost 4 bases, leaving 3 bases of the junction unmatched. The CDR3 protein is CASSVRDSYEQYF. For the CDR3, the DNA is TGTGCCAGCAGTGTCCGGGACAGCTACGAGCAGTACTTC. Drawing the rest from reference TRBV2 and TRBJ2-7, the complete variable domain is EPEVTQTPSHQVTQMGQEVILRCVPISNHLYFYWYRQILGQKVEFLVSFYNNEISEKSEIFDDQFSVERPDGSNFTLKIRSTKLEDSAMYFCASSVRDSYEQYFGPGTRLTVT.

CDR3 region: CASSPRTGGQVGYTF. In DNA form, the CDR3 reads TGTGCCAGCAGCCCCCGGACAGGGGGACAGGTCGGCTACACCTTC. The gene calls are TRBV6-5 and TRBJ1-2; TRBD1 aligns across 10 bases. The CDR3 loop spans 15 amino acids. Germline V lookup: CDR1 MNHEY, CDR2 SVGAGI. After removal of 6 bases from V and 8 bases from J, the junction contained 12 bases not matched to a gene.

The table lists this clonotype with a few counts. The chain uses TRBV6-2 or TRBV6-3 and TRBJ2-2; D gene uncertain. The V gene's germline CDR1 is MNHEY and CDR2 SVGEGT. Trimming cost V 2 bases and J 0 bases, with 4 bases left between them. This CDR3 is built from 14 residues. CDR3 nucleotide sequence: TGTGCCAGCAGTTACAACGCGAACACCGGGGAGCTGTTTTTT. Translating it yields CASSYNANTGELFF.